This TCR beta chain was profiled in a study of blood T cell repertoires in COVID-19. Study information: T cells, B-cell-depleted T cells, or PBMCs provided the cDNA or gDNA that served as material.

The CDR3 has 17 residues. With 4 bases removed from V and 3 bases from J, the gap between germline ends came to 18 bases. Per germline, CDR1 LGHNA and CDR2 YSLEER. Study processing details: Researchers report that nucleated cell counts were estimated from reference gene primer amplification. Profiling relied on immunoSEQ multiplex PCR, and the TCRdb table lists in-frame clones only, not all of them. V and J calls and clone size are given by that table; D and trimming were obtained from the DNA. The sample holds about 270,000 clones, approximately 85% seen once. Among Cohort 3 donors, those recovered had two negative PCRs, clearance, or symptom resolution.

Sample: PBMCs or T cells enriched from blood (not recorded which). This TCR came from a woman between 25 and 40 years old who had recovered from COVID-19. J is TRBJ2-2 and V is TRBV4-3, with D perhaps TRBD2 (7 bases). The CDR3 region has the DNA TGCGCCAGCAGCCGTTCTCCGGCGGGGGCGGACACCGGGGAGCTGTTTTTT. Its protein product is CASSRSPAGADTGELFF.